This TCR beta chain was captured in a study of technical replicates of blood from a handful of donors. The CDR3 loop spans 15 amino acids. V lost 6 bases, J lost 6 bases, and 12 bases stayed unmatched. Per germline, CDR1 SNHLY and CDR2 FYNNEI. Sequenced by immunoSEQ multiplex PCR; TCRdb stores in-frame clones only, minus some. The sample yields tens of thousands of clones, around 97% seen once. The source of this sequence is a human donor in good health. The sample taken for sequencing was T cells isolated from PBMCs. The genes are TRBV2 and TRBJ1-1, with 8 positions matching TRBD1. CDR3 nucleotides: TGTGCCAGCAGCCCCCATACAGGGGGTATCGCTGAAGCTTTCTTT. This sequence encodes CASSPHTGGIAEAFF.